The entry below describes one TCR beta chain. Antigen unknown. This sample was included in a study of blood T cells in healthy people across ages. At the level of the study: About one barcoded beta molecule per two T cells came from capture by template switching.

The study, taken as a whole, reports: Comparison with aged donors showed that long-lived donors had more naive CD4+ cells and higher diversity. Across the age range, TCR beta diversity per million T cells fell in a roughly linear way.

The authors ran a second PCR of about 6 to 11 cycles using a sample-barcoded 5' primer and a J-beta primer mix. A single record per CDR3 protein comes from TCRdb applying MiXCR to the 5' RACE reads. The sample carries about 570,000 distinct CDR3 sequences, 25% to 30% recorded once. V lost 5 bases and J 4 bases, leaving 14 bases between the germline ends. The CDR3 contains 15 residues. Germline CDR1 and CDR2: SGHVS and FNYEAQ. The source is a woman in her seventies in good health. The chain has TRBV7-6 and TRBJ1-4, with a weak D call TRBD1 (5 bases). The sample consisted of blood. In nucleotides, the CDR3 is TGTGCCAGCAGCGAGTCAGGGCTCCATAATGAAAAACTGTTTTTT. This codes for CASSESGLHNEKLFF.